A single T cell receptor (beta chain) is shown here with its context. This record belongs to a study of blood T cell repertoires in COVID-19. Method: immunoSEQ multiplex PCR; TCRdb's copy keeps in-frame clones and lacks some. The sample records about 120,000 clones, around 78% being singletons. From germline, CDR1 is SNHLY and CDR2 FYNNEI. V lost 10 bases to trimming and J lost 5 bases, with 10 bases between them. The length of the CDR3 is 11 residues. The specimen was peripheral blood. This chain uses TRBV2 with TRBJ2-3; D remains ambiguous. This receptor was taken from a man aged 70 or older with acute or convalescent COVID-19. The DNA for the CDR3 is TGTGCCACTACTCCGAAAGATACGCAGTATTTT. Its protein product is CATTPKDTQYF.